This entry features one T cell receptor (beta chain) sequence. Its antigen is not identified. Bead selections for CD25, CD56 and CD294 left a flow-through collected as Th1 cells. The data are from a study of relationships among human T cell subsets. The germline V gene encodes CDR1 MDHEN and CDR2 SYDVKM. This CDR3 contains 14 residues. With 3 bases removed from V and 7 bases from J, the gap between germline ends came to 12 bases. General study points: Across seven subsets, gene usage, CDR3 length and N-additions did not differ significantly. Clones with over 100 reads held over 60% of CD8+ cytotoxic sequences.

From mRNA, alpha and beta CDR3 regions were amplified using semiquantitative ARM-PCR. Exponential amplification used communal superprimers after tagged nested gene-specific primers in ARM-PCR. TCRdb re-called the multiplex PCR reads with MiXCR, one entry per CDR3 protein. The sample holds over 10,000 distinct CDR3 sequences, around 67% seen once. The chain carries TRBV28 and TRBJ1-4; D gene ambiguous. Material for sequencing was CD4+ Th1 cells sorted from blood. The sequence derives from a man aged 35 to 55 in good health. CDR3 nucleotide sequence: TGTGCCAGCAGTTTGGGTGCTATCCTTGAAAAACTGTTTTTT. Encoded protein: CASSLGAILEKLFF. Full variable domain (remainder filled in from reference TRBV28 and TRBJ1-4): DVKVTQSSRYLVKRTGEKVFLECVQDMDHENMFWYRQDPGLGLRLIYFSYDVKMKEKGDIPEGYSVSREKKERFSLILESASTNQTSMYLCASSLGAILEKLFFGSGTQLSVL.